The T cell receptor beta chain described here comes from a study of shared clonotypes between healthy human individuals. The protocol was immunoSEQ multiplex PCR, while the TCRdb copy is restricted to in-frame clones and leaves out a portion. The sample has roughly 2.4 million clones, nearly 97% seen once. With 5 bases removed from V and 3 bases from J, the gap between germline ends came to 17 bases. Per the germline V gene, CDR1 is MNHNY and CDR2 is SVGAGI (reference sequence). The CDR3 sequence is 15 residues long. The sequencing sample was made of naive CD4+ T cells sorted from blood. The sample's subset: CD45RA+ positively selected. The chain is built from TRBV6-6 and TRBJ2-7, with D possibly being TRBD2 (6 bases). This TCR came from a man aged 18 to 30 in good health. As DNA, the CDR3 is TGTGCCAGCAGTGGGGCCAGCGGGTCATACTACGAGCAGTACTTC. It codes for CASSGASGSYYEQYF.